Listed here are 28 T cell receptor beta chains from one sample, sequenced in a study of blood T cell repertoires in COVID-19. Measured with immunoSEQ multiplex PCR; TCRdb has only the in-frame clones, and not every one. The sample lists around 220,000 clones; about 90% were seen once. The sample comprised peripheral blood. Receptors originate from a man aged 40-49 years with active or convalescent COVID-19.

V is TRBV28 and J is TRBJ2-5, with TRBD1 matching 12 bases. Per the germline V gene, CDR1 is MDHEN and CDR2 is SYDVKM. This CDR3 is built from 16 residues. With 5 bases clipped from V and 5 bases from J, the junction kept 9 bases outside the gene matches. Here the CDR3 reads CASSTRDRGPGETQYF. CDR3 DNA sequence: TGTGCCAGCAGTACCCGGGACAGGGGGCCCGGGGAGACCCAGTACTTC.

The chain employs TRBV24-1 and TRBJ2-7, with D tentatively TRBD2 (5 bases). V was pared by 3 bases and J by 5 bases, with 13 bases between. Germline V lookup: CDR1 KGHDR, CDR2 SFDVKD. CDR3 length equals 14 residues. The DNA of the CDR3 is TGTGCCACCAGTGATCCCGGGGAAAGTGACGAGCAGTACTTC. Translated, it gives CATSDPGESDEQYF.

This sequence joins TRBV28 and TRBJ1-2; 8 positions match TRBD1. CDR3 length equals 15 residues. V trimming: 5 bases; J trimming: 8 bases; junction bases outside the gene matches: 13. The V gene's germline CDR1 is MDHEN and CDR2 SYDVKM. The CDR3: CASSLKGQGARGYTF. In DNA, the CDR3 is TGTGCCAGCAGTCTAAAAGGGCAGGGGGCAAGGGGCTACACCTTC.

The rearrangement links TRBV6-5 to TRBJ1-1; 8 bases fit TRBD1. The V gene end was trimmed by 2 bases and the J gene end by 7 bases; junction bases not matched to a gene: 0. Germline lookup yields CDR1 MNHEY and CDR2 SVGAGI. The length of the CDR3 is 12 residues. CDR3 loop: CASSYGTGEAFF. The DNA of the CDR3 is TGTGCCAGCAGTTACGGGACAGGTGAAGCTTTCTTT.

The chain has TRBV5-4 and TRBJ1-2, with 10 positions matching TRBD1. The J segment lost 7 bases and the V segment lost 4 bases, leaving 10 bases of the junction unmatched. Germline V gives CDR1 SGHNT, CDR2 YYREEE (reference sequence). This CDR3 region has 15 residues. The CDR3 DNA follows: TGTGCCAGCAGCCCGGGACAGGGGTGGACTCGTGGCTACACCTTC. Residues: CASSPGQGWTRGYTF.

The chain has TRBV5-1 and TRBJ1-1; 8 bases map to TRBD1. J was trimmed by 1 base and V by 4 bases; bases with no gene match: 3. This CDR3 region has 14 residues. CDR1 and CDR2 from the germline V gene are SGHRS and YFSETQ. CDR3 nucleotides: TGCGCCAGCAGCGGGGGGACAGGGAACACTGAAGCTTTCTTT. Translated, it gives CASSGGTGNTEAFF.

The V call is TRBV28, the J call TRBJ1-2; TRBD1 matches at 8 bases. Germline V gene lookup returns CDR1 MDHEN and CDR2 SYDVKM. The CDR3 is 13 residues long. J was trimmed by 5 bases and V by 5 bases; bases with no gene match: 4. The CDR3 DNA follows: TGTGCCAGCAGTACGGACAGGGCTTATGGCTACACCTTC. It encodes CASSTDRAYGYTF.

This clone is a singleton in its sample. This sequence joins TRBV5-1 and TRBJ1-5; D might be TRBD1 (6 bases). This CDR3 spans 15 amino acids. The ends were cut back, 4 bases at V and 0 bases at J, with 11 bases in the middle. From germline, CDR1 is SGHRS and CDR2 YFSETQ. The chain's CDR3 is CASSPGTYSNQPQHF. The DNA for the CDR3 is TGCGCCAGCAGCCCGGGGACATATAGCAATCAGCCCCAGCATTTT.

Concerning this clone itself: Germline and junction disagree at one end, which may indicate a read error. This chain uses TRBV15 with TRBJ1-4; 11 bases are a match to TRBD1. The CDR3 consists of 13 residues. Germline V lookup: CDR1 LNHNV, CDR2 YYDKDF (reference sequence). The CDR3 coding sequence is TGTGCCACCAGCAGAGACGGGACAGGGGGTTTTGTTTTT. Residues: CATSRDGTGGFVF.

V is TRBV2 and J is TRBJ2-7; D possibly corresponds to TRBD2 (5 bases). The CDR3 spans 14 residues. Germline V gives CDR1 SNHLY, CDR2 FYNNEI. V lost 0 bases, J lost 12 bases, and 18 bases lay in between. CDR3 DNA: TGTGCCAGCAGTGAAGCGCTTCTTGGAGGACCGGGGTACTTC. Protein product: CASSEALLGGPGYF.

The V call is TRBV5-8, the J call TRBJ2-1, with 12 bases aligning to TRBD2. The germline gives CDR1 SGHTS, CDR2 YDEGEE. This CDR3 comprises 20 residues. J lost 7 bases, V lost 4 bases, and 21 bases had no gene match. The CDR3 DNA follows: TGTGCCAGCAGCCTGTGGAGGGGGCCTTTACTAGCGGGAGGAGGGAATGAGCAGTTCTTC. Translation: CASSLWRGPLLAGGGNEQFF. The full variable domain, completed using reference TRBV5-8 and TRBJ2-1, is EAGVTQSPTHLIKTRGQQATLRCSPISGHTSVYWYQQALGLGLQFLLWYDEGEERNRGNFPPRFSGRQFPNYSSELNVNALELEDSALYLCASSLWRGPLLAGGGNEQFFGPGTRLTVL.

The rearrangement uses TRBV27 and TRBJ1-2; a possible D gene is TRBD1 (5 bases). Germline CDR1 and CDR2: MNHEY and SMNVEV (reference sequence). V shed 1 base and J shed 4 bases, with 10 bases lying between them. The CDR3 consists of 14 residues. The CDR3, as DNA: TGTGCCAGCAGTTTATGGGGCTCTGGCTATGGCTACACCTTC. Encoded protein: CASSLWGSGYGYTF.

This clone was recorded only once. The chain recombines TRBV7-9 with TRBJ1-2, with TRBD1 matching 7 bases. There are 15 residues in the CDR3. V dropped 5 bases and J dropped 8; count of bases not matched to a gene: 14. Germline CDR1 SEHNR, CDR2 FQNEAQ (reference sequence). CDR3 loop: CASSSPFQGVEGYTF. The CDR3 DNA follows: TGTGCCAGCAGCAGCCCATTTCAGGGGGTGGAAGGCTACACCTTC.

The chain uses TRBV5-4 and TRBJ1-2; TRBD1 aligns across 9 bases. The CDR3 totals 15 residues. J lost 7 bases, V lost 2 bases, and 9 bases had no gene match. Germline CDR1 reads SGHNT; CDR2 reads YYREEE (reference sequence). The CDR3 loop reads CASSFVTGGSGGYTF. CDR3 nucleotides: TGTGCCAGCAGCTTTGTTACAGGGGGCTCTGGTGGCTACACCTTC.

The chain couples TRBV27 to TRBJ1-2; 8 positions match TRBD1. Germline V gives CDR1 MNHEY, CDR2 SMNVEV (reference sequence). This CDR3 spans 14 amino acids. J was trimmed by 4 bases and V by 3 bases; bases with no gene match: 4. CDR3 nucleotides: TGTGCCAGCAGTTTCCGGGACAGGAGCTATGGCTACACCTTC. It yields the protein CASSFRDRSYGYTF.

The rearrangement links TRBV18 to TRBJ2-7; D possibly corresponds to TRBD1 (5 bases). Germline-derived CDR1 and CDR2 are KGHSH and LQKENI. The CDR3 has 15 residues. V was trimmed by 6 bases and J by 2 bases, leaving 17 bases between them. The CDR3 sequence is CASSLGQDSPYEQYF. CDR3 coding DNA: TGTGCCAGCTCCCTTGGACAAGACTCCCCCTACGAGCAGTACTTC.

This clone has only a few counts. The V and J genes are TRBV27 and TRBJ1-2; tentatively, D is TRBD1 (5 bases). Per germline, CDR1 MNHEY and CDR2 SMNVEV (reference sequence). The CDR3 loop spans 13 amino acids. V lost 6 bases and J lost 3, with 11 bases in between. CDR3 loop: CASRDLRDYGYTF. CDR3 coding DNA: TGTGCCAGCAGGGACCTCAGGGACTATGGCTACACCTTC.

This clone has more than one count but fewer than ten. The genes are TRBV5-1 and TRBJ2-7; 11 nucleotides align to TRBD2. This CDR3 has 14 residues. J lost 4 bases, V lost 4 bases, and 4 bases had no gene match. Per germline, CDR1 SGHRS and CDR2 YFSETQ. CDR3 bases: TGCGCCAGCAGCCAGGGACTAGCGGAATACGAGCAGTACTTC. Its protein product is CASSQGLAEYEQYF. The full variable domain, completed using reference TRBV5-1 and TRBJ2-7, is KAGVTQTPRYLIKTRGQQVTLSCSPISGHRSVSWYQQTPGQGLQFLFEYFSETQRNKGNFPGRFSGRQFSNSRSEMNVSTLELGDSALYLCASSQGLAEYEQYFGPGTRLTVT.

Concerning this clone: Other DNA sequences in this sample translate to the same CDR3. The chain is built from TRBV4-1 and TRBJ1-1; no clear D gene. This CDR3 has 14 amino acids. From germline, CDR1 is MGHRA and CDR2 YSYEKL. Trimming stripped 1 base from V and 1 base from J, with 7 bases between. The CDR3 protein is CASSQGDSNTEAFF. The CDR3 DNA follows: TGCGCCAGCAGCCAAGGAGATTCGAACACTGAAGCTTTCTTT.

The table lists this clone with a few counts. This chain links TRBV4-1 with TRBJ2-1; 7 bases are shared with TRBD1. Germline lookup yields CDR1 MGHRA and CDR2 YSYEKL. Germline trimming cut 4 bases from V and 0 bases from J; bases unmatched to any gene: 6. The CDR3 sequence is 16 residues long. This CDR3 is CASSRNDRASYNEQFF. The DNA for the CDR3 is TGCGCCAGCAGCCGTAACGACAGGGCCTCCTACAATGAGCAGTTCTTC.

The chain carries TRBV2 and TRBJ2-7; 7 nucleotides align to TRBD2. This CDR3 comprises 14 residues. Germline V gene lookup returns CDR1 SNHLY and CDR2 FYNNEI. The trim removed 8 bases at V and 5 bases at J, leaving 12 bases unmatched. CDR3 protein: CASEDRGRSHEQYF. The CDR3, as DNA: TGTGCCAGCGAAGACCGCGGGAGATCGCACGAGCAGTACTTC.

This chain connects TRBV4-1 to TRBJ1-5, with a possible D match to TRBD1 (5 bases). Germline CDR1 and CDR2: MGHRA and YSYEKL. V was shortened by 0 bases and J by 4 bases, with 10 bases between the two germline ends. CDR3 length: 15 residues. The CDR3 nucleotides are TGCGCCAGCAGCCAAGATCCAGGGTGGAATCAGCCCCAGCATTTT. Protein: CASSQDPGWNQPQHF.

CDR3 sequence reads: CASWAQNQPQHF. DNA of the CDR3: TGTGCCTCATGGGCACAGAATCAGCCCCAGCATTTT. V and J are TRBV28 and TRBJ1-5; D gene uncertain. Trimming pared 11 bases from V and 4 bases from J, leaving 12 bases between. The CDR3 covers 12 residues. The germline gives CDR1 MDHEN, CDR2 SYDVKM.

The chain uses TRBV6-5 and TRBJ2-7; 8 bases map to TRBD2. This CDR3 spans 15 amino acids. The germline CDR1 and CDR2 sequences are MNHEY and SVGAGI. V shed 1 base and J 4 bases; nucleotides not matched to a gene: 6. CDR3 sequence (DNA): TGTGCCAGCAGTTACTTCCAGGGGACTAGGTACGAGCAGTACTTC. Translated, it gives CASSYFQGTRYEQYF.

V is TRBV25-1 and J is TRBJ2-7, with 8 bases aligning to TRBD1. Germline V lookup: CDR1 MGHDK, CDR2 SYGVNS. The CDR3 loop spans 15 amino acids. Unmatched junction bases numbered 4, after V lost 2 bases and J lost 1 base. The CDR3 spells CASSETGDRSYEQYF. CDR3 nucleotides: TGTGCCAGCAGTGAAACGGGGGACAGGTCCTACGAGCAGTACTTC.

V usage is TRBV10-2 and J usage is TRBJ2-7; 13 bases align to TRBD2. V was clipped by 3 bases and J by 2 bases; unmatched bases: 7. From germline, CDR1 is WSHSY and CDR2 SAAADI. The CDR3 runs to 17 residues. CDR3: CASSERTSGRRAYEQYF. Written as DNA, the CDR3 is TGCGCCAGCAGTGAACGGACTAGCGGGAGAAGGGCCTACGAGCAGTACTTC.

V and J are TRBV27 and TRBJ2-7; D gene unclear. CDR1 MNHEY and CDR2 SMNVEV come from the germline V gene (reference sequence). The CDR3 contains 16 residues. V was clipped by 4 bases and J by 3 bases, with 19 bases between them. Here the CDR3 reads CASSSPRRHLGYEQYF. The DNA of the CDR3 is TGTGCCAGCAGTTCCCCCCGGCGGCACCTAGGCTACGAGCAGTACTTC.

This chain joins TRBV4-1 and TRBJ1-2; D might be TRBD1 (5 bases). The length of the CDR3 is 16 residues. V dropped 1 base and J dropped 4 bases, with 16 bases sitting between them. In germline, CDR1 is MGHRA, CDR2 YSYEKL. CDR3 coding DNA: TGCGCCAGCAGCCAAGTCGGCGGGGGGGGTTCCTATGGCTACACCTTC. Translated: CASSQVGGGGSYGYTF.